The entry below describes one T cell receptor (beta chain). Antigen: not known. The data were taken from a study of OX40 agonist ivuxolimab in advanced cancers. Study background: Clinicians treated patients with ivuxolimab, an agonistic anti-OX40 (CD134) antibody. Points from the study as a whole: The 0.1-3.0 mg/kg partial responders had among the lowest clonal expansion.

Libraries were prepared by immunoSEQ multiplex PCR; TCRdb keeps only in-frame clonotypes and omits some of them. Here the sample spans around 72,000 clones, around 82% being singletons. Germline V gives CDR1 LNHDA, CDR2 SQIVND (reference sequence). Trimming removed 5 bases from V and 7 bases from J, with 8 bases in between. This CDR3 is built from 12 residues. The material sequenced was CD4+ or CD8+ T cells sorted from blood, taken in a trial of the OX40 agonist ivuxolimab. The chain carries TRBV19 and TRBJ2-2; possibly TRBD1 for D (5 bases). This TCR was recovered from an adult with an advanced solid tumor such as melanoma, head and neck, liver or kidney cancer. CDR3 nucleotide sequence: TGTGCCAGTAGTCTACAGGACGGGGAGCTGTTTTTT. This codes for CASSLQDGELFF.